This note documents a single TCR beta chain sequence. Its recognized antigen is unknown. Base qualities are not recorded, but no much larger clone differs from it by a single base. The sample originates from a study of blood T cell repertoires in COVID-19 (dated by TCRdb to about 2020). About the full investigation: Collaborator samples came from the United States, Italy and Spain and covered acute and convalescent phases of COVID-19. The prospective study material was composed of cDNA or gDNA derived from T cells, B-cell-depleted T cells, or PBMCs. Deeply sampled blood TCRbeta repertoires from subjects exposed to, actively infected with, or recovered from COVID-19 were included in the dataset. The repertoires were made available in a free public database intended to serve as a resource for research on the immune response to SARS-CoV-2. Samples were obtained from the ongoing ImmuneRACE study (first 160 participants) and from about 1,300 subjects provided by 6 global collaborators. Sample metadata almost always included a de-identified subject ID, COVID-19 status, age in years and sex. HLA class I and class II types, where available, came from metadata supplied by the sample provider rather than from assay-based typing. The paper as a whole reports these results and caveats: Clinical and demographic metadata were provided uncurated, with the amount varying by source and participant.

Each collaborating institution followed its own protocols to collect whole blood in K2EDTA tubes. For TCRbeta analysis, collaborators shipped samples as frozen whole blood, isolated PBMCs, or DNA extracted from either of those sample types. The immunoSEQ Assay, a bias-controlled multiplex PCR, was used to amplify TCRbeta CDR3 regions from genomic DNA. Under the source paper's analysis protocol: Within the assay, amplification of reference gene primers was used to estimate how many nucleated cells each sample contained. To quantify the absolute abundance of each unique TCRbeta CDR3 rearrangement, sequence reads were collapsed and filtered. For each sample, productive Simpson clonality was calculated as the square root of Simpson's diversity index over productive rearrangements. The clones in this table, taken by TCRdb from immuneACCESS, are in-frame only. Not every clone is retained; where verified, under half of the shortfall comes from an unresolved V gene, and the cause of the rest is unknown. The DNA was the basis for D and trimming; V, J and clone size are from that table. The sample includes around 190,000 clones, with 75% to 90% observed a single time. Of the sample, about 6.9% is held by the ten largest clones.

Relative to germline, V is 7 bases shorter and J is 5 bases shorter, with 17 bases between their ends. Reading from cysteine to phenylalanine, the CDR3 counts 14 amino acids. Just the 42-base CDR3 DNA is kept, in frame starting at base 1. Reading the germline V gene gives CDR1 ENHRY and CDR2 SYGVKD. Sequenced input: peripheral blood. Recombination connected TRBV10-3 to TRBJ1-2; tentative D gene TRBD1, with 5 bases matching. The source of this sequence is a man aged 60 to 75 with acute or convalescent COVID-19. The CDR3 corresponds to CAINPSGGLYGYTF. In nucleotide form, the sequence is TGTGCCATCAATCCCTCGGGGGGTCTGTATGGCTACACCTTC.